The source of this T cell receptor beta chain is a study of blood T cell repertoires in COVID-19. The CDR3 is made up of 13 amino acids. Germline assignment: CDR1 LGHDT and CDR2 YNNKEL (reference sequence). V gave up 4 bases and J gave up 5 bases, with 9 bases separating them. The data were produced by immunoSEQ multiplex PCR, yet TCRdb's version contains in-frame clones alone and is incomplete. In the table there are under 350,000 clones, around 90% of which are singletons. Material for sequencing was peripheral blood. This clonotype originated in a man between 65 and 85 years old with acute or convalescent COVID-19. The J gene is TRBJ1-5, the V gene TRBV3-1 (or the pseudogene TRBV3-2), with D tentatively TRBD1 (6 bases). For the CDR3, the DNA is TGTGCCAGCAGCCCAGCAGGGGATCAGCCCCAGCATTTT. Translated, it gives CASSPAGDQPQHF.